The rows below give T cell receptor beta chains drawn from one sample of a study of PD-1 blockade in classical Hodgkin lymphoma. The method was immunoSEQ multiplex PCR; TCRdb's version includes in-frame clones alone and lacks a portion of them. In the table there are around 2,700 clones, about 86% of which are singletons. The material sequenced was CD4+ T cells from blood, taken at baseline. The source is a human donor with classical Hodgkin lymphoma. Both conserved end residues are part of each CDR3. A D gene is named only where the DNA matches it firmly. Rows give clone size only sometimes, using once, few, many, or a class for an expanded clone.

V gene	J gene	clone size	D gene	CDR3 DNA	CDR3 protein
TRBV5-4	TRBJ2-1	.	.	TGTGCCAGCAGCGCTCCGGGGGTCAATGAGCAGTTCTTC	CASSAPGVNEQFF
TRBV9	TRBJ2-1	.	TRBD2	TGTGCCAGCAGCGTAGATAGCGGGGGCTACAATGAGCAGTTCTTC	CASSVDSGGYNEQFF
TRBV30	TRBJ1-2	.	.	TGTGCCTGGGGCCGGGTTTTGAGTTATGGCTACACCTTC	CAWGRVLSYGYTF
TRBV7-2	TRBJ2-3	.	TRBD2	TGTGCCAGCAGCTCCGGGGTGGGCTACGCCTCGGGGGGGACGCAGTATTTT	CASSSGVGYASGGTQYF
TRBV28	TRBJ1-4	.	.	TGTGCCAGCAGTTGGGGAACAACTAATGAAAAACTGTTTTTT	CASSWGTTNEKLFF
TRBV11-3	TRBJ1-2	.	.	TGTGCCAGCAGCTTAGACAGGGGCCTCGGAAACTATGGCTACACCTTC	CASSLDRGLGNYGYTF
TRBV9	TRBJ1-3	few	.	TGTGCCAGCAGCGTAGGGCGGAGCTCTGGAAACACCATATATTTT	CASSVGRSSGNTIYF
TRBV9	TRBJ1-1	few	TRBD1	TGTGCCAGCGGGGACAGGGAGAACACTGAAGCTTTCTTT	CASGDRENTEAFF
TRBV19	TRBJ1-1	.	TRBD1	TGTGCCAGTAGGCGCCGGGGACAGACGAGGCCCACTGAAGCTTTCTTT	CASRRRGQTRPTEAFF
TRBV11-1	TRBJ2-7	.	.	TGTGCCAGCAGCCATGACAAGGGTTACTCCTACGAGCAGTACTTC	CASSHDKGYSYEQYF
TRBV19	TRBJ1-2	.	.	TGTGCCAGTAGATGGAGAAATCTTAACTATGGCTACACCTTC	CASRWRNLNYGYTF
TRBV15	TRBJ2-1	.	.	TGTGCCACCAGCAGAGATGAAGGGGCCGAGCAGTTCTTC	CATSRDEGAEQFF
TRBV7-9	TRBJ1-2	.	.	TGTGCCTCCGGACAGCGGGTCTATGGCTACACCTTC	CASGQRVYGYTF
TRBV9	TRBJ1-1	few	.	TGTGCCAGCAGCGTAGGGCCGAACACTGAAGCTTTCTTT	CASSVGPNTEAFF
TRBV7-2	TRBJ2-1	.	TRBD2	TGTGCCAGCAGGACGGGACTAGCGGGATCTTTAGAGCAGTTCTTC	CASRTGLAGSLEQFF
TRBV6-5	TRBJ1-1	.	.	TGTGCCAGCAGTTATAGGGTGACCGAGGTAGCTTTCTTT	CASSYRVTEVAFF